Below are 28 T cell receptor beta chains sequenced from a single sample in a study of CD8+ T cells in alopecia areata (dated by TCRdb to the late 2010s). From alopecia areata patients, peripheral blood was collected along with lesional scalp punch biopsies. The library was obtained by the immunoSEQ multiplex PCR assay. RNA was extracted from all samples and reverse transcribed into cDNA as template for TCR sequencing. The source is immuneACCESS, and TCRdb retained only in-frame sequences with V and J called. Part of the clones is not carried over; for the studies checked, unresolved V genes explain less than half of this, and the remainder is unexplained. The sample table shows 9,500 to 15,000 clones, and about 60% are seen once. The top ten hold roughly an eighth of the sample. The sample taken for sequencing was skin. Every receptor here comes from a human donor with alopecia areata.

CDR3 bases: TGTGCCTGCAAACTCCGGGACAGTTCATACGAGCAGTACTTC. It specifies CACKLRDSSYEQYF. V and J are TRBV6-1 and TRBJ2-7; 7 positions agree with TRBD1. With 11 bases clipped from V and 4 bases from J, the junction kept 14 bases outside the gene matches. CDR3 length: 14 residues. Germline CDR1 is MNHNS and CDR2 is SASEGT.

This chain joins TRBV4-1 and TRBJ2-5, with 9 bases identical to TRBD2. Unmatched junction bases numbered 7, after V lost 0 bases and J lost 5 bases. The CDR3 runs 16 residues. The germline CDR1 and CDR2 sequences are MGHRA and YSYEKL. The CDR3 spells CASSQEGGGAGETQYF. The CDR3 DNA is TGCGCCAGCAGCCAAGAAGGCGGGGGGGCCGGTGAGACCCAGTACTTC.

This chain uses TRBV6-5 with TRBJ2-5, with a tentative D call TRBD1 (6 bases). The end of the DNA is better explained by TRBJ2-7, so the J call may be wrong. Germline lookup yields CDR1 MNHEY and CDR2 SVGAGI. This CDR3 contains 13 residues. The CDR3 spells CASSHRDGYEQYF. In DNA, the CDR3 is TGTGCCAGCAGTCACAGGGACGGCTACGAGCAGTACTTC.

The chain joins TRBV19 to TRBJ2-7; 10 bases fit TRBD1. V shed 6 bases and J 2 bases; nucleotides not matched to a gene: 4. This CDR3 region has 14 residues. Germline V CDR1 and CDR2: LNHDA, SQIVND (reference sequence). CDR3 residues: CASSWDRGTYEQYF. Written as DNA, the CDR3 is TGTGCCAGTAGCTGGGACAGGGGTACCTACGAGCAGTACTTC.

The chain recombines TRBV28 with TRBJ1-5; D perhaps matches TRBD1 (6 bases). There are 15 residues in the CDR3. Germline V gives CDR1 MDHEN, CDR2 SYDVKM. V lost 6 bases and J lost 0, with 12 bases in between. In DNA form, the CDR3 reads TGTGCCAGCAGAGGGGGAACCAATAGCAATCAGCCCCAGCATTTT. Its translation: CASRGGTNSNQPQHF.

This clone was observed a few times. The genes are TRBV2 and TRBJ2-6; D gene uncertain. Trimming removed 2 bases from V and 0 bases from J, with 14 bases in between. CDR3 length: 18 residues. CDR1 is SNHLY, CDR2 FYNNEI, per germline. The CDR3 DNA follows: TGTGCCAGCAGTGAAAATTTCGTCGCTGGCTCTGGGGCCAACGTCCTGACTTTC. Protein: CASSENFVAGSGANVLTF.

Written as DNA, the CDR3 is TGCGCCAGCAGTCAAGGACAGGGGACGAACACTGAAGCTTTCTTT. Translation gives CASSQGQGTNTEAFF. The gene calls are TRBV23-1 and TRBJ1-1; 9 bases align to TRBD1. TRBV23-1 is labeled an ORF, and its function is uncertain. CDR3 size: 15 residues. V was clipped by 2 bases and J by 1 base; unmatched bases: 2.

This chain connects TRBV6-1 to TRBJ2-7; possibly TRBD2 for D (5 bases). V lost 0 bases and J lost 3, with 9 bases in between. This CDR3 comprises 14 residues. CDR1 is MNHNS, CDR2 SASEGT, per germline. The CDR3 nucleotides read TGTGCCAGCAGTGAAGCACGGGGATACTACGAGCAGTACTTC. Protein sequence: CASSEARGYYEQYF.

The chain carries TRBV4-3 and TRBJ1-4; a weak D match, TRBD1 (5 bases). This CDR3 spans 19 amino acids. Trimming left V 0 bases short and J 8 bases short, with 25 bases between. Germline CDR1 is LGHNA and CDR2 is YSLEER. The chain's CDR3 is CASSQETGTTGSSREKLFF. The CDR3 DNA reads TGCGCCAGCAGCCAAGAAACCGGGACTACCGGGTCGAGCCGCGAAAAACTGTTTTTT.

This clone was recorded a few times. The chain uses TRBV10-3 and TRBJ2-3; 7 positions agree with TRBD1. The CDR3 consists of 15 residues. Trimming at V came to 6 bases and at J to 3 bases, leaving 9 bases not matched to a gene. Germline CDR1 reads ENHRY; CDR2 reads SYGVKD. CDR3 coding DNA: TGTGCCATCAGAGCTGACAGGGCCGGGACAGATACGCAGTATTTT. Its translation: CAIRADRAGTDTQYF.

In its sample, this clone is medium-sized. V and J are TRBV7-6 and TRBJ2-3, with 11 bases fitting TRBD2. The CDR3 has 15 amino acids. Germline V CDR1 and CDR2: SGHVS, FNYEAQ. After removal of 5 bases from V and 4 bases from J, the junction contained 5 bases not matched to a gene. Here the CDR3 reads CASSLLAGVADTQYF. CDR3 sequence (DNA): TGTGCCAGCAGCCTACTAGCGGGAGTGGCAGATACGCAGTATTTT.

The V call is TRBV7-6, the J call TRBJ2-3; 8 bases are shared with TRBD1. The CDR3 has 18 residues. J gave up 2 bases and V 7 bases, and 17 bases lay outside the gene matches. Per the germline V gene, CDR1 is SGHVS and CDR2 is FNYEAQ. The CDR3 DNA is TGTGCCAGCACACAAAGGCAACCGACAGGGGATGCCACAGATACGCAGTATTTT. Translation gives CASTQRQPTGDATDTQYF.

The chain is built from TRBV28 and TRBJ1-2, with D hard to call. Germline CDR1 and CDR2: MDHEN and SYDVKM. CDR3 size: 17 residues. Trimming pared 3 bases from V and 1 base from J, leaving 18 bases between. CDR3 DNA sequence: TGTGCCAGCAGTTTTCTCATACCCGACACAGTTAACTATGGCTACACCTTC. This sequence encodes CASSFLIPDTVNYGYTF.

The J gene is TRBJ1-6, the V gene TRBV15, with TRBD1 identical over 8 bases. Germline CDR1 LNHNV, CDR2 YYDKDF (reference sequence). The length of the CDR3 is 17 residues. The junction had 6 bases not matched to a gene; V was cut back by 0 bases and J by 5 bases. In DNA, the CDR3 is TGTGCCACCAGCAGAGATTTTACAGGGGGACATAATTCACCCCTCCACTTT. The encoded protein is CATSRDFTGGHNSPLHF.

As regards this clone: One base away lies a much larger clone, so this may be a sequencing read error. The rearrangement links TRBV4-2 to TRBJ2-2; possibly TRBD1 for D (5 bases). Germline CDR1 LGHNA, CDR2 YNFKEQ. Trimming took 2 bases from V and 2 from J, leaving 9 bases between them. CDR3 length equals 15 residues. CDR3 in amino acids: CASSQRQPNTGELFF. Written as DNA, the CDR3 is TGTGCCAGCAGCCAAAGACAGCCCAACACCGGGGAGCTGTTTTTT.

The rearrangement joins TRBV19 to TRBJ2-7; TRBD2 matches 13 bases. CDR3 length: 18 amino acids. Trimming cost V 1 base and J 3 bases; bases outside gene matches: 9. Germline assignment: CDR1 LNHDA and CDR2 SQIVND (reference sequence). The CDR3 sequence is CASSIVARTSGSYYEQYF. The CDR3 nucleotides are TGTGCCAGTAGTATAGTGGCTAGGACTAGCGGGAGCTACTACGAGCAGTACTTC.

DNA of the CDR3: TGTGCCAGCAGCGGCGAGGGGACTCCTCAAGAGACCCAGTACTTC. Encoded protein: CASSGEGTPQETQYF. The V gene is TRBV9, the J gene TRBJ2-5; possibly TRBD2 for D (6 bases). The germline gives CDR1 SGDLS, CDR2 YYNGEE. V lost 3 bases and J lost 2, with 14 bases in between. This CDR3 has 15 residues.

The rearrangement links TRBV10-1 to TRBJ2-3; D not resolved. The V gene lost 2 bases and the J gene lost 7 bases, with 4 bases spanning the gap. CDR1 and CDR2 from the germline V gene are WNHNN and SYGVQD (reference sequence). CDR3 size: 11 residues. CDR3 protein: CASSESYTQYF. The CDR3 nucleotides are TGCGCCAGCAGTGAGAGCTATACGCAGTATTTT.

The J gene is TRBJ2-2, the V gene TRBV27; no definite D call. V lost 6 bases and J lost 1, with 9 bases in between. The CDR3 consists of 14 residues. In germline, CDR1 is MNHEY, CDR2 SMNVEV (reference sequence). The CDR3 region is CASSRLENTGELFF. The CDR3 bases are TGTGCCAGCAGCCGATTGGAGAACACCGGGGAGCTGTTTTTT.

This chain connects TRBV9 to TRBJ2-5; D unresolved. Germline assignment: CDR1 SGDLS and CDR2 YYNGEE. Trimming pared 4 bases from V and 0 bases from J, leaving 7 bases between. CDR3 size: 13 residues. CDR3 sequence reads: CASSYRYQETQYF. The DNA of the CDR3 is TGTGCCAGCAGCTACCGGTACCAAGAGACCCAGTACTTC. Supplemented by reference TRBV9 and TRBJ2-5, the full variable domain reads DSGVTQTPKHLITATGQRVTLRCSPRSGDLSVYWYQQSLDQGLQFLIQYYNGEERAKGNILERFSAQQFPDLHSELNLSSLELGDSALYFCASSYRYQETQYFGPGTRLLVL.

This clone was observed a few times. CDR3 residues: CASSVVSYIQGPEAFF. CDR3 coding DNA: TGTGCCAGCAGCGTAGTATCCTACATACAGGGCCCTGAAGCTTTCTTT. This chain uses TRBV9 with TRBJ1-1, with a weak D call TRBD1 (6 bases). The CDR3 has 16 residues. Germline CDR1 SGDLS, CDR2 YYNGEE. The V end lost 0 bases, the J end lost 6 bases, and 18 bases lay between the germline ends.

The chain carries TRBV30 and TRBJ1-6; TRBD1 aligns across 7 bases. Germline V gene sequence: CDR1 GTSNPN, CDR2 SVGIG (reference sequence). J was trimmed by 7 bases and V by 5 bases; bases with no gene match: 8. CDR3 size: 14 residues. In DNA form, the CDR3 reads TGTGCCTGGGTACAGGGGAGCAGGAATTCACCCCTCCACTTT. Its translation is CAWVQGSRNSPLHF.

In DNA, the CDR3 is TGTGCCACCCCCTTGAGACGCAATGAGCAGTTCTTC. It specifies CATPLRRNEQFF. The V gene is TRBV28, the J gene TRBJ2-1; D not certain. The V gene's germline CDR1 is MDHEN and CDR2 SYDVKM. Trimming took 10 bases from V and 6 from J, leaving 13 bases between them. The CDR3 is 12 residues long.

The sample holds a few counts of this clone. This CDR3 reads CASSYSGLGGETQYF. In DNA, the CDR3 is TGTGCCAGCAGTTACTCGGGACTGGGCGGAGAGACCCAGTACTTC. The V gene is TRBV6-5, the J gene TRBJ2-5; perhaps TRBD2 as D (6 bases). Trimming took 0 bases from V and 4 from J, leaving 12 bases between them. The CDR3 length is 15 residues. Germline V gene data show CDR1 as MNHEY and CDR2 as SVGAGI.

The chain links TRBV7-2 to TRBJ2-5, with a tentative D call TRBD1 (7 bases). The CDR3 length is 16 residues. The germline V gene encodes CDR1 SGHTA and CDR2 FQGNSA. The ends were cut back, 4 bases at V and 5 bases at J, with 20 bases in the middle. The CDR3 DNA reads TGTGCCAGCAGCTACAGACCAGGGGGGTTTAGCGAGACCCAGTACTTC. This sequence encodes CASSYRPGGFSETQYF.

This clone was seen only a few times. This chain connects TRBV30 to TRBJ2-2; 8 positions match TRBD1. The CDR3 length is 13 residues. J lost 6 bases, V lost 5 bases, and 5 bases had no gene match. Looked up from germline, CDR1 is GTSNPN and CDR2 is SVGIG (reference sequence). CDR3: CAWDGRGPGELFF. The CDR3 coding sequence is TGTGCCTGGGATGGCAGGGGGCCCGGGGAGCTGTTTTTT.

The sample holds a few counts of this clone. CDR3 region: CASSMTETGELFF. The CDR3 coding sequence is TGTGCCAGCAGCATGACTGAAACCGGGGAGCTGTTTTTT. The V gene is TRBV6-1, the J gene TRBJ2-2, with D unresolved. Trimming removed 6 bases at V and 5 bases at J, with 10 bases between. The CDR3 consists of 13 residues. Germline assignment: CDR1 MNHNS and CDR2 SASEGT.

This clone was seen a handful of times. The DNA of the CDR3 is TGTGCCAGCAGCTCCCGGGAGGCCCAGTACTTC. Its translation is CASSSREAQYF. The V call is TRBV7-6, the J call TRBJ2-5, with TRBD2 matching over 7 bases. V lost 4 bases, J lost 9 bases, and 2 bases stayed unmatched. The CDR3 covers 11 residues. In germline, CDR1 is SGHVS, CDR2 FNYEAQ. The complete variable domain, with remaining parts taken from reference TRBV7-6 and TRBJ2-5, reads GAGVSQSPRYKVTKRGQDVALRCDPISGHVSLYWYRQALGQGPEFLTYFNYEAQQDKSGLPNDRFSAERPEGSISTLTIQRTEQRDSAMYRCASSSREAQYFGPGTRLLVL.